The T cell receptor (beta chain) under discussion was sequenced for a study of blood T cell repertoires in COVID-19. Study overall: Specimens from acute and convalescent COVID-19 originated in the United States, Italy and Spain. PBMCs, B-cell-depleted T cells, or T cells provided the cDNA or gDNA that made up the material.

This CDR3 region has 17 residues. In germline, CDR1 is LGHDT, CDR2 YNNKEL (reference sequence). V was shortened by 3 bases and J by 9 bases, with 21 bases between the two germline ends. Authors' processing steps: Amplification of reference gene primers provided the estimated nucleated cell counts. Libraries were prepared by immunoSEQ multiplex PCR; TCRdb keeps only in-frame clonotypes and omits some of them. V and J calls and clone size are those listed in that table; D and trimming were worked out from the DNA. The table includes around 220,000 clones, around 87% detected once. Participants in the exposed group had met a COVID-19 case in the 2 weeks before joining the study.

This receptor was identified in a man younger than 45 who had been exposed to COVID-19. The chain couples TRBV3-1 (or the pseudogene TRBV3-2) to TRBJ1-6, with D unclear. The material sequenced was PBMCs or T cells enriched from blood (not recorded which). The CDR3 reads CASSHVTAQPITSPLHF. Written as DNA, the CDR3 is TGTGCCAGCAGCCACGTAACGGCACAGCCTATTACTTCACCCCTCCACTTT.